This record concerns one TCR beta chain sequence. Antigen unknown. Arm-PCR with iRepertoire HTBI primers amplified the CDR3 regions for these TCR beta libraries. TCRdb itself ran the multiplex PCR reads through MiXCR, one entry per CDR3 protein. The table shows roughly 450,000 distinct CDR3 sequences, with less than 25% occurring only once. These data come from a study of regulatory T cells in long-lasting Graves disease. Germline trimming cut 4 bases from V and 8 bases from J; bases unmatched to any gene: 7. The CDR3 runs to 15 residues. Germline V gene sequence: CDR1 SEHNR, CDR2 FQNEAQ (reference sequence). The study, taken as a whole, reports: Preferential use of TRBV28, TRBJ1-2 and TRBJ2-5 was seen in persistent disease.

Time point of the sample: persistent/refractory GD, antithyroid drugs over 5 years with positive TRAb. Following extraction of RNA from PBMCs, that RNA was used to make the TCR library. From an endocrinology department in Xi'an, China, came the patients. The V call is TRBV7-9, the J call TRBJ1-4, with 10 bases lining up with TRBD1. This TCR was sampled from a female donor with Graves disease. Here the sequenced sample was peripheral blood mononuclear cells (PBMCs), taken when the disease was refractory, from a patient treated with antithyroid drugs. CDR3 residues: CASSSRTGGIEKLFF. For the CDR3, the DNA is TGTGCCAGCAGCTCTCGGACAGGGGGGATCGAAAAACTGTTTTTT.